This T cell receptor (beta chain) was recovered during a study of memory CD4+ T cells and cytomegalovirus serostatus. Broader study findings: The CMV-associated TCR signature appears largely within the CD4+ memory repertoire.

Sequenced by immunoSEQ multiplex PCR; TCRdb stores in-frame clones only, minus some. Here the sample spans 55,000 to 60,000 clones, roughly three quarters being singletons. The sort gate was single viable CD3+CD4+CD8-CD45RO+ cells for memory CD4+ T cells. In germline, CDR1 is SGHTS, CDR2 YDEGEE. CDR3 length: 15 residues. Trimming took 9 bases from V and 0 from J, leaving 19 bases between them. Worth noting for this clone: The antigen is undetermined.

The gene calls are TRBV5-8 and TRBJ2-7; TRBD1 might be the D (6 bases). Material: memory CD4+ T cells from blood. This clonotype originated in an adult in good health and CMV-seronegative. The CDR3, as DNA: TGTGCCACTAAACGAAGCAGGGACACCTCCTACGAGCAGTACTTC. Translated, it gives CATKRSRDTSYEQYF.